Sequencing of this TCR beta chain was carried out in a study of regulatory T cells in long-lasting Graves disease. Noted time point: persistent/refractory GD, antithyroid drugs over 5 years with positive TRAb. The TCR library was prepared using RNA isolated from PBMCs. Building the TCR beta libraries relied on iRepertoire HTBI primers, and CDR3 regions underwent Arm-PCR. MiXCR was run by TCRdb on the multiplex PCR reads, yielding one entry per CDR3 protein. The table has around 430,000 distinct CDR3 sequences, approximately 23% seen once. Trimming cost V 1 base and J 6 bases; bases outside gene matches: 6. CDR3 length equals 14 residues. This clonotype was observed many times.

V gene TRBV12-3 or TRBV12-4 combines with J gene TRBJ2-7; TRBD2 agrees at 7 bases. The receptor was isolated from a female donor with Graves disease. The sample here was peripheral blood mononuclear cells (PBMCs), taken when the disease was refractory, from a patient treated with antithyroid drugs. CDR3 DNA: TGTGCCAGCAGTTTAGGGTACAGCGGGGCCGAGCAGTACTTC. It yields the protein CASSLGYSGAEQYF.